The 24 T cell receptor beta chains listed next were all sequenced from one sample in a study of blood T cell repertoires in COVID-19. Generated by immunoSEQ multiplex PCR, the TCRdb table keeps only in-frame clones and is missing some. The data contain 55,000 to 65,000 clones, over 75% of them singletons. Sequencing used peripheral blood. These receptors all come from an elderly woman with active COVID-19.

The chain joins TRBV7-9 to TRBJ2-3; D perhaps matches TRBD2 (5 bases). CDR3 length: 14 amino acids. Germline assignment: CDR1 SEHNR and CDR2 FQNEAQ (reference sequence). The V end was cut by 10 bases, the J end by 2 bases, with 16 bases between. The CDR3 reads CATSGTGSTDTQYF. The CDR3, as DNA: TGTGCCACAAGCGGTACGGGATCCACAGATACGCAGTATTTT. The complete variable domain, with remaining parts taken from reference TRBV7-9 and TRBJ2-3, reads DTGVSQNPRHKITKRGQNVTFRCDPISEHNRLYWYRQTLGQGPEFLTYFQNEAQLEKSRLLSDRFSAERPKGSFSTLEIQRTEQGDSAMYLCATSGTGSTDTQYFGPGTRLTVL.

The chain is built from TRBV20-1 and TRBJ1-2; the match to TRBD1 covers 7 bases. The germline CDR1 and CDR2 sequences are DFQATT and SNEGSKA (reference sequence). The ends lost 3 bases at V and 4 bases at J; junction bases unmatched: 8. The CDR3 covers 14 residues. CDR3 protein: CSASSGTVGYGYTF. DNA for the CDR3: TGCAGTGCTAGTTCGGGGACAGTCGGCTATGGCTACACCTTC.

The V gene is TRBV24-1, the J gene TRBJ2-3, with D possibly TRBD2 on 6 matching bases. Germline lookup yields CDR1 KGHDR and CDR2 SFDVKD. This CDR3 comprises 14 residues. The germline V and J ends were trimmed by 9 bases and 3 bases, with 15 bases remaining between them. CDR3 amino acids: CATQRRGLTDTQYF. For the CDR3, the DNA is TGTGCCACCCAACGCCGGGGGTTAACAGATACGCAGTATTTT.

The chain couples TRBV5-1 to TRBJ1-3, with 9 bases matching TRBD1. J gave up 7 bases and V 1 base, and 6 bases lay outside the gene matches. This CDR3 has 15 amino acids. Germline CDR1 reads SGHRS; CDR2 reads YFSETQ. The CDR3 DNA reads TGCGCCAGCAGCTTGACAGGGGGCTTGGGTAACACCATATATTTT. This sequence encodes CASSLTGGLGNTIYF.

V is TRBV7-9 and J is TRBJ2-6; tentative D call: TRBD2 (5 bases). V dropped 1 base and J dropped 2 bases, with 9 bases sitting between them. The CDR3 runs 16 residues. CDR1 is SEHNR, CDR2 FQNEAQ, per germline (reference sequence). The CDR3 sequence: CASSLGRFAGANVLTF. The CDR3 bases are TGTGCCAGCAGCTTAGGGAGGTTTGCTGGGGCCAACGTCCTGACTTTC.

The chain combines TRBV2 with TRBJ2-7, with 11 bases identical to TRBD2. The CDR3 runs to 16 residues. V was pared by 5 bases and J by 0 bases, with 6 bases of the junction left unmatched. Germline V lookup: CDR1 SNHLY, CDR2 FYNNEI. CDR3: CASSPGTSGFSYEQYF. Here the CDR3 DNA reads TGTGCCAGCAGTCCTGGGACTAGCGGTTTCTCCTACGAGCAGTACTTC. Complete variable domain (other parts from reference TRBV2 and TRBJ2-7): EPEVTQTPSHQVTQMGQEVILRCVPISNHLYFYWYRQILGQKVEFLVSFYNNEISEKSEIFDDQFSVERPDGSNFTLKIRSTKLEDSAMYFCASSPGTSGFSYEQYFGPGTRLTVT.

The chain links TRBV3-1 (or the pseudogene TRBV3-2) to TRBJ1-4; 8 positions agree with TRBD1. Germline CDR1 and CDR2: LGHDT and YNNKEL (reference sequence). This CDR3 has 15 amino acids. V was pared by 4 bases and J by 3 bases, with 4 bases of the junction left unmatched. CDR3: CASSPTGGSNEKLFF. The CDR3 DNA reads TGTGCCAGCAGCCCCACAGGGGGTTCTAATGAAAAACTGTTTTTT.

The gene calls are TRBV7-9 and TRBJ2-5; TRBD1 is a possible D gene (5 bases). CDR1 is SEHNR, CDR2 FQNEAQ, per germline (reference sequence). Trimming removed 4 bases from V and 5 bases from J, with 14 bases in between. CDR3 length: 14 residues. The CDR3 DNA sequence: TGTGCCAGCAGCTCAGACCGGCAGGGCGAGACCCAGTACTTC. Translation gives CASSSDRQGETQYF.

The CDR3 bases are TGTGCCAGTAGTGTGGGGGCGGAGGGCTACACCTTC. Translating gives CASSVGAEGYTF. The V gene is TRBV19, the J gene TRBJ1-2, with a weak D call TRBD1 (6 bases). CDR3 length: 12 residues. Germline CDR1 and CDR2: LNHDA and SQIVND (reference sequence). The ends were cut back, 5 bases at V and 8 bases at J, with 12 bases in the middle.

The CDR3 protein is CASSISGGPQETQYF. CDR3 nucleotide sequence: TGTGCCAGTAGTATAAGTGGGGGCCCCCAAGAGACCCAGTACTTC. V gene TRBV19 combines with J gene TRBJ2-5, with D possibly matching TRBD1 (6 bases). CDR1 and CDR2 from the germline V gene are LNHDA and SQIVND (reference sequence). The CDR3 sequence is 15 residues long. V lost 2 bases to trimming and J lost 1 base, with 11 bases between them.

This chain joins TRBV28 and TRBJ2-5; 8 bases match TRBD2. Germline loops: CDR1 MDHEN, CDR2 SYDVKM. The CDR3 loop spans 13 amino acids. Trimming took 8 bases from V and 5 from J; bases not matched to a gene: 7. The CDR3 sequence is CASYPGGAETQYF. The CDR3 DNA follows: TGTGCCAGCTATCCGGGAGGGGCGGAGACCCAGTACTTC.

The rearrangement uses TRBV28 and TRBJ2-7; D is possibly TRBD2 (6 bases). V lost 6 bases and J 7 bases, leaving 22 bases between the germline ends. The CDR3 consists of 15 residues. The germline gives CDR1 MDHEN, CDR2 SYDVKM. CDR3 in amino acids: CASRDNRDSPWEQYF. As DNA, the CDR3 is TGTGCCAGCAGGGATAACCGGGACTCCCCATGGGAGCAGTACTTC.

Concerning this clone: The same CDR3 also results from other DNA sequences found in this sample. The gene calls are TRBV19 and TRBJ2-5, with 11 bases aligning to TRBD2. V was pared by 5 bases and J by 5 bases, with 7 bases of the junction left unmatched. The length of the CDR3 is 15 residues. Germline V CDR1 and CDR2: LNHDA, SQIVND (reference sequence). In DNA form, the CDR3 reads TGTGCCAGTAGTCCTCTAGCGGGAGGAGGGGAGACCCAGTACTTC. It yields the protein CASSPLAGGGETQYF.

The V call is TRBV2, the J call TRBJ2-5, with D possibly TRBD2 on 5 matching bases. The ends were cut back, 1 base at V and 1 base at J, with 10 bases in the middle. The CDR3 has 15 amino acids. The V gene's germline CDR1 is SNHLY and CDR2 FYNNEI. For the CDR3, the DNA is TGTGCCAGCAGTGAAGAGGTCCTAGCCCAAGAGACCCAGTACTTC. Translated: CASSEEVLAQETQYF.

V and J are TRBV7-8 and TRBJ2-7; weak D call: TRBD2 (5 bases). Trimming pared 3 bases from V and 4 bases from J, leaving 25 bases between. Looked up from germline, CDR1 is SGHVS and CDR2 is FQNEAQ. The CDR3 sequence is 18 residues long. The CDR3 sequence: CASSLEYGRGRAGYEQYF. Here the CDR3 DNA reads TGTGCCAGCAGCTTGGAGTATGGGAGAGGGCGGGCCGGTTACGAGCAGTACTTC.

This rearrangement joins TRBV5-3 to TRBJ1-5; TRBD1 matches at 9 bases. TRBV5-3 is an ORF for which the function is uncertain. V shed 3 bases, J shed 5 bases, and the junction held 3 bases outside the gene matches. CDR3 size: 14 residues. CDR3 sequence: CARSCGTGHQPQHF. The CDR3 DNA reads TGTGCCAGAAGCTGCGGGACAGGGCATCAGCCCCAGCATTTT.

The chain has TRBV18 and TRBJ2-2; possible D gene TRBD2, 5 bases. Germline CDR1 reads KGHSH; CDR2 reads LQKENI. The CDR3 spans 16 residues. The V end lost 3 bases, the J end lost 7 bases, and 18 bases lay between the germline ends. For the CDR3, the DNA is TGTGCCAGCTCACCGAGAGCTGGGGAGCTTATCGGGGAGCTGTTTTTT. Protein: CASSPRAGELIGELFF. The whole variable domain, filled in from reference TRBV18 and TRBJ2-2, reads NAGVMQNPRHLVRRRGQEARLRCSPMKGHSHVYWYRQLPEEGLKFMVYLQKENIIDESGMPKERFSAEFPKEGPSILRIQQVVRGDSAAYFCASSPRAGELIGELFFGEGSRLTVL.

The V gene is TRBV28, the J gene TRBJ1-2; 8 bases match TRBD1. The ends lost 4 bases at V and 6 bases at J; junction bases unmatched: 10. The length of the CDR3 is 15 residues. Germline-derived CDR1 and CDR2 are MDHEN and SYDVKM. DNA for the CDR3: TGTGCCAGCAGTTCCCCCCCGGACAGGGACCATGGCTACACCTTC. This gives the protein CASSSPPDRDHGYTF.

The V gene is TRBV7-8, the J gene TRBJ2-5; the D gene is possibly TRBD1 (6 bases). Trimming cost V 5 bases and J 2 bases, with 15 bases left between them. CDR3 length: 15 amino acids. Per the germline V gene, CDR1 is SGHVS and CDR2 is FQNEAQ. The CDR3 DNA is TGTGCCAGCAGCCAAACAGGGATTGGTCAAGAGACCCAGTACTTC. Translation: CASSQTGIGQETQYF.

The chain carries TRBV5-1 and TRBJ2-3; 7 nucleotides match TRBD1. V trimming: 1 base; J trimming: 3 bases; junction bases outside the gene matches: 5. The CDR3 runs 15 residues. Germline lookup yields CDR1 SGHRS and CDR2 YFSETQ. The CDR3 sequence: CASSLSVRGTDTQYF. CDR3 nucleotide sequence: TGCGCCAGCAGCTTGTCCGTCAGGGGGACAGATACGCAGTATTTT.

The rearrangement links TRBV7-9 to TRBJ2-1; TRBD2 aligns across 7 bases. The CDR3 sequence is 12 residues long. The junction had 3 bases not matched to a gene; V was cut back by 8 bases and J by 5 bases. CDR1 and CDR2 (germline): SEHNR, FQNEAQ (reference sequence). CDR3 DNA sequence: TGTGCCAGCCCTAGCGGTGACAATGAGCAGTTCTTC. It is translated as CASPSGDNEQFF.

The CDR3 protein is CASSLGWLAGGPGYNEQFF. CDR3 nucleotide sequence: TGTGCCAGCAGCTTAGGTTGGCTAGCGGGAGGGCCGGGTTACAATGAGCAGTTCTTC. The gene calls are TRBV11-3 and TRBJ2-1; 12 bases line up with TRBD2. The V gene's germline CDR1 is SGHNT and CDR2 YENEEA. The CDR3 contains 19 residues. V dropped 1 base and J dropped 4; count of bases not matched to a gene: 11.

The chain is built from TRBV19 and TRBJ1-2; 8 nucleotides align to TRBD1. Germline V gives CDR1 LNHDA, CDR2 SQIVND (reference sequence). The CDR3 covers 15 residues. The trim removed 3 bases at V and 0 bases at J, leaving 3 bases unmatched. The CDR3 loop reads CASSIDRGANYGYTF. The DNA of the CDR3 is TGTGCCAGTAGTATCGACAGGGGAGCTAACTATGGCTACACCTTC.

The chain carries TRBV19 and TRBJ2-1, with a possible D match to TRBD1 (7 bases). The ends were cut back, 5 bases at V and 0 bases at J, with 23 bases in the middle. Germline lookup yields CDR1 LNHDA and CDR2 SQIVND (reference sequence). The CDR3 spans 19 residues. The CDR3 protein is CASSPARGWGDSSYNEQFF. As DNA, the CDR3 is TGTGCCAGTAGTCCCGCGAGGGGTTGGGGGGACAGCTCCTACAATGAGCAGTTCTTC.